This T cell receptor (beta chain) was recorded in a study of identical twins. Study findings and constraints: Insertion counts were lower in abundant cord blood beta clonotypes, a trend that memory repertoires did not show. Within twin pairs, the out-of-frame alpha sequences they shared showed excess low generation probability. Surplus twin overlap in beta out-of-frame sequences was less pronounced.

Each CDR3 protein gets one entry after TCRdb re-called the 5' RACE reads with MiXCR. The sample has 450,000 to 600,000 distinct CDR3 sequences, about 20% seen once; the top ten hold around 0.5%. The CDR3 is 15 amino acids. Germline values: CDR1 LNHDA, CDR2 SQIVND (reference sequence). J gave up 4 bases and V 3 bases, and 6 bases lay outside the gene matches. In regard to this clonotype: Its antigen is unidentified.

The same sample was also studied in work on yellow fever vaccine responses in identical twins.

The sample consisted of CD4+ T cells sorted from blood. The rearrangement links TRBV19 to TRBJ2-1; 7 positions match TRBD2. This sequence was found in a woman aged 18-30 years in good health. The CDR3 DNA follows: TGTGCCAGTAGTATCTCTTGGGGGGGGTACAATGAGCAGTTCTTC. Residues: CASSISWGGYNEQFF.